Listed here are 20 T cell receptor beta chains from one sample, sequenced in a study of T cells in Graves' hyperthyroidism and ophthalmopathy. RNA transcripts gave rise to amplified TCR beta CDR3 regions. The HTBI primer set was used in a first-round RT-PCR of the TCR CDR3. Using its own MiXCR run on the multiplex PCR reads, TCRdb lists one record per CDR3 protein. The sample shows under 250,000 distinct CDR3 sequences, roughly 18% of them seen only once. The sample was blood. Receptors originate from a middle-aged man with Graves' hyperthyroidism.

This clonotype was found many times. The chain is built from TRBV20-1 and TRBJ1-2; D uncertain. V lost 3 bases, J lost 2 bases, and 7 bases lay in between. This CDR3 has 12 residues. Germline loops: CDR1 DFQATT, CDR2 SNEGSKA (reference sequence). CDR3 DNA: TGCAGTGCTAGTAGACGGAACTATGGCTACACCTTC. Its protein is CSASRRNYGYTF.

This clonotype was seen a handful of times. The chain uses TRBV7-9 and TRBJ1-1; 11 bases are a match to TRBD1. The CDR3 has 16 amino acids. Unmatched junction bases numbered 9, after V lost 4 bases and J lost 5 bases. CDR1 is SEHNR and CDR2 is FQNEAQ in the germline V gene (reference sequence). CDR3 sequence: CASSYAAGQGGTEAFF. The CDR3 region has the DNA TGTGCCAGCAGCTACGCAGCGGGACAGGGGGGAACTGAAGCTTTCTTT.

J is TRBJ2-2 and V is TRBV13; possible D gene TRBD1, 5 bases. V lost 2 bases and J 4 bases, leaving 8 bases between the germline ends. The germline V gene encodes CDR1 PRHDT and CDR2 FYEKMQ (reference sequence). The CDR3 consists of 14 residues. DNA for the CDR3: TGTGCCAGCAGCTTATGGGGCTCCACCGGGGAGCTGTTTTTT. This translates into CASSLWGSTGELFF. The complete variable domain, with remaining parts taken from reference TRBV13 and TRBJ2-2, reads AAGVIQSPRHLIKEKRETATLKCYPIPRHDTVYWYQQGPGQDPQFLISFYEKMQSDKGSIPDRFSAQQFSDYHSELNMSSLELGDSALYFCASSLWGSTGELFFGEGSRLTVL.

With regard to this clonotype: Germline is not matched at one junction end, which may reflect a read error. This chain uses TRBV3-1 with TRBJ2-6, with 8 bases identical to TRBD1. The CDR3 is 14 amino acids. Germline V gives CDR1 LGHDT, CDR2 YNNKEL (reference sequence). CDR3 DNA: TGTGTCAGCAGCTACGGACAGGGTGCCAACGTCCTAACTTTC. It translates to CVSSYGQGANVLTF.

This clonotype was seen a few times. The V call is TRBV29-1, the J call TRBJ2-1, with 10 bases lining up with TRBD2. V trimming: 6 bases; J trimming: 5 bases; junction bases outside the gene matches: 7. The CDR3 sequence is 14 residues long. The germline V gene encodes CDR1 SQVTM and CDR2 ANQGSEA. As DNA, the CDR3 is TGCAGCGTGGGGGTGAGCGGGAGGGACAATGAGCAGTTCTTC. Its protein product is CSVGVSGRDNEQFF.

The CDR3 reads CASSFGEGMGTEAFF. The CDR3 bases are TGTGCCAGCAGCTTTGGGGAGGGTATGGGCACTGAAGCTTTCTTT. The V and J genes are TRBV5-4 and TRBJ1-1; D is unresolved. The CDR3 loop spans 15 amino acids. Trimming stripped 2 bases from V and 4 bases from J, with 15 bases between. In germline, CDR1 is SGHNT, CDR2 YYREEE (reference sequence).

Comments on this clonotype: With a much larger clone just one base away, this may be a read error. The chain links TRBV12-3 or TRBV12-4 to TRBJ1-5; D is ambiguous. The CDR3 spans 14 residues. CDR3 in amino acids: CACSLGRGNQPQHF. Written as DNA, the CDR3 is TGTGCCTGCAGTTTGGGCCGTGGCAATCAGCCCCAGCATTTT.

This clonotype appeared many times. V and J are TRBV24-1 and TRBJ2-7, with D possibly being TRBD2 (6 bases). Germline V lookup: CDR1 KGHDR, CDR2 SFDVKD. V was pared by 0 bases and J by 5 bases, with 28 bases between. This CDR3 has 20 amino acids. The CDR3 nucleotides are TGTGCCACCAGTGATTTGCGGGGGTACAAACGCGAACCAACACCGAACGAGCAGTACTTC. It translates to CATSDLRGYKREPTPNEQYF.

This clonotype was found many times. The rearrangement links TRBV20-1 to TRBJ1-5; a possible D gene is TRBD1 (6 bases). Trimming cost V 3 bases and J 4 bases, with 19 bases left between them. CDR3 length: 16 residues. CDR1 is DFQATT, CDR2 SNEGSKA, per germline (reference sequence). CDR3 DNA: TGCAGTGCTAGTTTTTCGGGCGGACAGATTAATCAGCCCCAGCATTTT. Encoded protein: CSASFSGGQINQPQHF.

This clonotype appeared a few times. V gene TRBV10-2 combines with J gene TRBJ2-5, with TRBD1 identical over 9 bases. This CDR3 has 15 residues. The junction had 8 bases not matched to a gene; V was cut back by 4 bases and J by 5 bases. Per the germline V gene, CDR1 is WSHSY and CDR2 is SAAADI. The CDR3 DNA sequence: TGCGCCAGCAGTGTGGGGACAGGGAACTTTGAGACCCAGTACTTC. Protein product: CASSVGTGNFETQYF.

This clonotype was detected many times. The chain carries TRBV11-3 and TRBJ2-7; tentative D call: TRBD1 (6 bases). Trimming took 5 bases from V and 1 from J, leaving 15 bases between them. Looked up from germline, CDR1 is SGHNT and CDR2 is YENEEA. The CDR3 consists of 15 residues. The CDR3 loop is CASSTSGTKSYEQYF. The CDR3 DNA follows: TGTGCCAGCAGCACATCCGGGACAAAATCCTACGAGCAGTACTTC. Supplemented by reference TRBV11-3 and TRBJ2-7, the full variable domain reads EAGVVQSPRYKIIEKKQPVAFWCNPISGHNTLYWYLQNLGQGPELLIRYENEEAVDDSQLPKDRFSAERLKGVDSTLKIQPAELGDSAVYLCASSTSGTKSYEQYFGPGTRLTVT.

CDR3 residues: CASSEMNEQFF. The DNA of the CDR3 is TGTGCCAGCAGCGAGATGAATGAGCAGTTCTTC. The chain is built from TRBV28 and TRBJ2-1; D is unclear. This CDR3 has 11 residues. Trimming removed 6 bases from V and 7 bases from J, with 7 bases in between. CDR1 is MDHEN, CDR2 SYDVKM, per germline.

This clonotype was counted only a few times. V and J are TRBV5-1 and TRBJ2-4; D remains unclear. CDR1 SGHRS and CDR2 YFSETQ come from the germline V gene. The V and J ends lost 0 bases and 6 bases respectively, with 13 bases between them. There are 15 residues in the CDR3. This chain's CDR3 is CASSLDANLGNIQYF. CDR3 sequence (DNA): TGCGCCAGCAGCTTGGACGCCAATCTCGGAAACATTCAGTACTTC. The variable domain in full, completed from reference TRBV5-1 and TRBJ2-4, reads KAGVTQTPRYLIKTRGQQVTLSCSPISGHRSVSWYQQTPGQGLQFLFEYFSETQRNKGNFPGRFSGRQFSNSRSEMNVSTLELGDSALYLCASSLDANLGNIQYFGAGTRLSVL.

In its sample, this clonotype was seen many times. The V and J genes are TRBV6-5 and TRBJ1-1; D is undetermined. Germline CDR1 MNHEY, CDR2 SVGAGI. CDR3 length: 14 residues. Deletions cut 0 bases from V and 2 bases from J, with 7 bases between. This CDR3 is CASSYSRANTEAFF. The CDR3 DNA follows: TGTGCCAGCAGTTACTCGAGGGCAAACACTGAAGCTTTCTTT.

This clonotype has only a few counts. V usage is TRBV28 and J usage is TRBJ1-1; no definite D call. V lost 5 bases and J lost 4, with 11 bases in between. This CDR3 comprises 13 residues. The germline V gene encodes CDR1 MDHEN and CDR2 SYDVKM. The CDR3 DNA follows: TGTGCCAGCAGTCCACCGGGCCCCACTGAAGCTTTCTTT. Its translation is CASSPPGPTEAFF.

This clonotype was detected a few times. The rearrangement uses TRBV2 and TRBJ1-1; 7 bases align to TRBD1. CDR3 length: 14 amino acids. The V gene's germline CDR1 is SNHLY and CDR2 FYNNEI. V gave up 4 bases and J gave up 1 base; unmatched junction bases: 3. This chain's CDR3 is CASSVRDRNTEAFF. The CDR3 coding sequence is TGTGCCAGCAGTGTTAGGGACAGGAACACTGAAGCTTTCTTT.

This clonotype was counted ten times or more. This chain uses TRBV12-3 or TRBV12-4 with TRBJ2-3; a weak D match, TRBD2 (6 bases). Between the trimmed V and J ends, which lost 7 bases and 0 bases, there was a span of 11 bases. The CDR3 runs to 14 residues. This CDR3 is CASKQLASTDTQYF. DNA of the CDR3: TGTGCCAGCAAGCAACTAGCTAGCACAGATACGCAGTATTTT.

This chain connects TRBV7-9 to TRBJ2-5; 7 bases align to TRBD1. The CDR3 runs 14 residues. V lost 3 bases to trimming and J lost 2 bases; unmatched junction nucleotides: 3. CDR1 and CDR2 from the germline V gene are SEHNR and FQNEAQ (reference sequence). As DNA, the CDR3 is TGTGCCAGCAGCTTTTGGGACAGACAAGAGACCCAGTACTTC. Its protein is CASSFWDRQETQYF.

The chain is built from TRBV18 and TRBJ2-2; TRBD1 might be the D (5 bases). V lost 4 bases, J lost 0 bases, and 12 bases lay in between. The CDR3 consists of 16 residues. The germline CDR1 and CDR2 sequences are KGHSH and LQKENI. The CDR3 here is CASSRDRQTNTGELFF. DNA of the CDR3: TGTGCCAGCTCACGGGATCGACAGACGAACACCGGGGAGCTGTTTTTT.

Worth noting for this clonotype: This may arise from a read error, as a much more abundant clone is one base away. This chain connects TRBV5-1 to TRBJ1-1; 7 bases agree with TRBD1. This CDR3 is 13 amino acids long. Germline values: CDR1 SGHRS, CDR2 YFSETQ. CDR3 nucleotides: TGCGTCAGCAGGCAACGACAGGGCACTGAAGCTTTCTTT. This encodes CVSRQRQGTEAFF.